This T cell receptor beta chain was recovered during a study of blood T cell repertoires in COVID-19. Clones were read by immunoSEQ multiplex PCR, and TCRdb kept only the in-frame ones, dropping some. The sample carries under 150,000 clones, 85% recorded once. This CDR3 has 16 residues. With V trimmed by 5 bases and J by 4 bases, 12 bases remained unmatched. The germline CDR1 and CDR2 sequences are LNHDA and SQIVND (reference sequence). Material for sequencing was peripheral blood. This rearrangement joins TRBV19 to TRBJ2-5, with 8 bases identical to TRBD1. This clonotype originated in a human donor in a cohort sampled during active COVID-19. Here the CDR3 reads CASSLGTGRSLETQYF. The CDR3 bases are TGTGCCAGTAGTCTCGGGACAGGTCGGTCATTAGAGACCCAGTACTTC.